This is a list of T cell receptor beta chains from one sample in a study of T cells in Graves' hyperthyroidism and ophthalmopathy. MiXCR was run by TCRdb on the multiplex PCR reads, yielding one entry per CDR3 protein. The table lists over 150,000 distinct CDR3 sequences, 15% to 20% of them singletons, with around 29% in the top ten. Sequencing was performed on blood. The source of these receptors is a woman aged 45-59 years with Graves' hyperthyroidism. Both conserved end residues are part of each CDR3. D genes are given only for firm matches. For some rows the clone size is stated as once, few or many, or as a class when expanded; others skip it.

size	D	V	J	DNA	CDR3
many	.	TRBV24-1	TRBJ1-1	TGTGCCACCAGAGGCCGGGGGGAGGGGCCGAACACTGAAGCTTTCTTT	CATRGRGEGPNTEAFF
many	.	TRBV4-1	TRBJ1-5	TGCGCCAGCAGCCAAGTGGCAGGCAATCAGCCCCAGCATTTT	CASSQVAGNQPQHF
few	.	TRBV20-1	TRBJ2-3	TGCAGTGCTGGGAAAGGGGGAAACACAGATACGCAGTATTTT	CSAGKGGNTDTQYF
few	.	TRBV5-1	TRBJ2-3	TGCGCCAGCAGCTTCAGGGGAAGGAGCACAGATACGCAGTATTTT	CASSFRGRSTDTQYF
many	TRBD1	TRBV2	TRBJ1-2	TGTGCCAGCAGGGGACAGGGAGACTATGGCTACACCTTC	CASRGQGDYGYTF
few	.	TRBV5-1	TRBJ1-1	TGCGCCAGCAGCACCCAACAGGGCGTAACCACTGAAGCTTTCTTT	CASSTQQGVTTEAFF
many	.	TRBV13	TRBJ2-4	TGTGCCAGCAGCTTCAGCTCCGGGGGCCTAAACATTCAGTACTTC	CASSFSSGGLNIQYF
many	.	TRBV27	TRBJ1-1	TGTGCCAGCAGTTTATCGGACTGGTCGAACACTGAAGCTTTCTTT	CASSLSDWSNTEAFF
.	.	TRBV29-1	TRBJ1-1	TGCAGCGCCACGACAGGGAACACTGAAGCTTTCTTT	CSATTGNTEAFF
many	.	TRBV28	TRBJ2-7	TGTGCCAGCAGTTTAGTAGGTACCTACGAGCAATACTTC	CASSLVGTYEQYF
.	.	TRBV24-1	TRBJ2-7	TGTGCCACCAGTGTGATGCGACAAAAACGGTCCTACGAGCAGTACTTC	CATSVMRQKRSYEQYF
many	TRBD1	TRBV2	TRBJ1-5	TGTGCCAGCAGCGGACAGGGGAGCAATCAGCCCCAGCATTTT	CASSGQGSNQPQHF
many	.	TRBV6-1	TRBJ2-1	TGTGCCAGCGTAGAAGGTTGGCGTAGGGTGTACAATGAGCAGTTCTTC	CASVEGWRRVYNEQFF
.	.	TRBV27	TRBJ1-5	TGTGCCAGCAGTTTCTCTGATGGCAATCAGCCCCAGCATTTT	CASSFSDGNQPQHF
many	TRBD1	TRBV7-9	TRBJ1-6	TGTGCCAGCAGCTTATATTCGGGACAGGGGCGATCAAATTCACCCCTCCACTTT	CASSLYSGQGRSNSPLHF
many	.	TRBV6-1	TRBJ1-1	TGTGCCAGCCGCAGTACCGAAGCTTTCTTT	CASRSTEAFF
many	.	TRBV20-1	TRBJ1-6	TGCAGTGCTAGAGCCTGGGGTTACTCACCCCTCCACTTT	CSARAWGYSPLHF
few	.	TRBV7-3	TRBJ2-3	TGTGCCAGCAGCTTACAGCCGGGGATCGCCACAGATACGCAGTATTTT	CASSLQPGIATDTQYF
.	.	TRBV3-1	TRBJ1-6	TGTGCCAGCAGTCTCCGGGGGCGGGAGTCACCCCTCCACTTT	CASSLRGRESPLHF
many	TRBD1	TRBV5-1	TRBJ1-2	TGCGCCAGCAGCAGAGGACAGGGGAATGGCTACACCTTC	CASSRGQGNGYTF
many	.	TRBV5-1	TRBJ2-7	TGCGCCAGCAGCCCAGGGCCTCCCCGGGACGAGCAGTACTTC	CASSPGPPRDEQYF